This entry lists 29 T cell receptor beta chains sequenced from one sample in a study of T cell responses to AZD1222 COVID-19 vaccine. Clones were read by immunoSEQ multiplex PCR, and TCRdb kept only the in-frame ones, dropping some. The data contain 120,000 or so clones, roughly nine tenths of them seen just once; the ten biggest clones take up around 1.7%. The source material was peripheral blood, sampled on day 0 of AZD1222 vaccination. The source of these receptors is an adult in good health.

The chain combines TRBV19 with TRBJ1-5; 9 bases line up with TRBD1. This CDR3 is 15 amino acids long. Trimming removed 6 bases from V and 5 bases from J; junction bases left unmatched: 8. Germline CDR1 LNHDA, CDR2 SQIVND (reference sequence). The CDR3 is CASRRDRVPHQPQHF. The DNA of the CDR3 is TGTGCCAGTAGACGGGACAGGGTACCTCATCAGCCCCAGCATTTT.

The V gene is TRBV10-1, the J gene TRBJ2-7; no clear D. The CDR3 has 15 residues. Trimming took off 0 bases at V and 7 bases at J, with 16 bases between the two ends. Germline CDR1 WNHNN, CDR2 SYGVQD (reference sequence). Here the CDR3 DNA reads TGCGCCAGCAGTGAGTCTAATGGTCCCACGTCGGAGCAGTACTTC. This encodes CASSESNGPTSEQYF.

This chain links TRBV18 with TRBJ1-2; D unresolved. This CDR3 is built from 14 residues. Germline CDR1 reads KGHSH; CDR2 reads LQKENI. V lost 2 bases, J lost 0 bases, and 7 bases lay in between. The CDR3 protein is CASSPGFPNYGYTF. CDR3 DNA: TGTGCCAGCTCACCAGGCTTTCCTAACTATGGCTACACCTTC.

The DNA for the CDR3 is TGTGCCAGTAGTATAGATCCCATTTCTTCACCCCTCCACTTT. It specifies CASSIDPISSPLHF. This chain joins TRBV19 and TRBJ1-6, with D uncertain. Per the germline V gene, CDR1 is LNHDA and CDR2 is SQIVND (reference sequence). The germline V and J ends were trimmed by 0 bases and 9 bases, with 9 bases remaining between them. The CDR3 has 14 residues.

The chain has TRBV28 and TRBJ1-2; D gene uncertain. Germline assignment: CDR1 MDHEN and CDR2 SYDVKM. V shed 6 bases and J shed 0 bases, with 5 bases lying between them. The CDR3 extends over 12 amino acids. The CDR3 spells CASRATNYGYTF. The CDR3 DNA sequence: TGTGCCAGCAGGGCCACTAACTATGGCTACACCTTC.

This chain links TRBV6-5 with TRBJ1-1, with TRBD1 identical over 9 bases. After removal of 6 bases from V and 2 bases from J, the junction contained 4 bases not matched to a gene. The CDR3 extends over 14 amino acids. Germline V CDR1 and CDR2: MNHEY, SVGAGI. CDR3 residues: CASRVTGGNTEAFF. As DNA, the CDR3 is TGTGCCAGCAGGGTCACAGGGGGCAACACTGAAGCTTTCTTT.

J is TRBJ2-7 and V is TRBV30; the D is unclear. V was cut by 4 bases and J by 0 bases, with 10 bases left in between. The CDR3 is 13 amino acids. In germline, CDR1 is GTSNPN, CDR2 SVGIG (reference sequence). The CDR3 DNA reads TGTGCCTGGACTTGGCCCAGCTCCTACGAGCAGTACTTC. Its translation is CAWTWPSSYEQYF.

The chain recombines TRBV4-1 with TRBJ1-1; no clear D. The CDR3 is 15 residues long. V shed 0 bases and J shed 0 bases, with 8 bases lying between them. Per the germline V gene, CDR1 is MGHRA and CDR2 is YSYEKL. As DNA, the CDR3 is TGCGCCAGCAGCCAAGATCAGCGATTGAACACTGAAGCTTTCTTT. Translation: CASSQDQRLNTEAFF.

DNA for the CDR3: TGTGCCAGCAGCCACCCGGACAGGGGGCTTTACAATGAGCAGTTCTTC. This encodes CASSHPDRGLYNEQFF. This chain joins TRBV3-1 (or the pseudogene TRBV3-2) and TRBJ2-1; 11 nucleotides line up with TRBD1. The CDR3 consists of 16 residues. Germline trimming cut 3 bases from V and 4 bases from J; bases unmatched to any gene: 5. Germline values: CDR1 LGHDT, CDR2 YNNKEL (reference sequence).

The chain employs TRBV5-1 and TRBJ2-5; 8 nucleotides match TRBD2. With V trimmed by 2 bases and J by 3 bases, 3 bases remained unmatched. From germline, CDR1 is SGHRS and CDR2 YFSETQ. The CDR3 extends over 14 amino acids. CDR3 protein: CASSFGGGKETQYF. Written as DNA, the CDR3 is TGCGCCAGCAGCTTTGGCGGGGGGAAAGAGACCCAGTACTTC.

This clone was recorded once. The J gene is TRBJ1-1, the V gene TRBV29-1, with D unclear. CDR3 size: 13 residues. CDR1 SQVTM and CDR2 ANQGSEA come from the germline V gene. V lost 4 bases and J 0 bases, leaving 9 bases between the germline ends. The CDR3 sequence: CSVVVNMNTEAFF. DNA for the CDR3: TGCAGCGTTGTGGTTAACATGAACACTGAAGCTTTCTTT.

The chain employs TRBV19 and TRBJ1-5, with 10 nucleotides matching TRBD1. Losses at the gene ends were 4 bases for V and 5 bases for J; bases not matched to a gene: 14. The CDR3 runs to 18 residues. CDR1 and CDR2 (germline): LNHDA, SQIVND (reference sequence). The CDR3 sequence is CASSTPRPGQGKDQPQHF. CDR3 sequence (DNA): TGTGCCAGTAGTACTCCCCGACCGGGACAGGGGAAGGATCAGCCCCAGCATTTT. Drawing the rest from reference TRBV19 and TRBJ1-5, the complete variable domain is DGGITQSPKYLFRKEGQNVTLSCEQNLNHDAMYWYRQDPGQGLRLIYYSQIVNDFQKGDIAEGYSVSREKKESFPLTVTSAQKNPTAFYLCASSTPRPGQGKDQPQHFGDGTRLSIL.

This sequence joins TRBV29-1 and TRBJ1-2, with D possibly being TRBD1 (6 bases). This CDR3 contains 12 residues. Germline V gene sequence: CDR1 SQVTM, CDR2 ANQGSEA. Deletions cut 3 bases from V and 8 bases from J, with 13 bases between. The DNA of the CDR3 is TGCAGCGTTGAGTCACAGGGTGGCGGCTACACCTTC. Protein product: CSVESQGGGYTF.

This clone showed up just once. The rearrangement uses TRBV4-2 and TRBJ1-4; a weak D match, TRBD1 (5 bases). Germline values: CDR1 LGHNA, CDR2 YNFKEQ. Trimming left V 4 bases short and J 5 bases short, with 14 bases between. This CDR3 contains 15 residues. This chain's CDR3 is CASSPRGQLNEKLFF. CDR3 DNA: TGTGCCAGCAGCCCAAGAGGACAACTAAATGAAAAACTGTTTTTT.

The CDR3 is CASSSPGPTWEQYF. The CDR3 bases are TGCGCCAGCAGCTCCCCGGGACCTACTTGGGAGCAGTACTTC. The chain employs TRBV5-1 and TRBJ2-7; D tentatively reads TRBD1 or TRBD2 (5 bases each). V was cut by 3 bases and J by 7 bases, with 17 bases left in between. Germline V gives CDR1 SGHRS, CDR2 YFSETQ. The CDR3 length is 14 residues.

The CDR3 bases are TGTGCCAGTATGGGGACAGGGGGCGGTTGGGATACGCAGTATTTT. It specifies CASMGTGGGWDTQYF. The chain uses TRBV19 and TRBJ2-3; TRBD1 matches at 12 bases. V lost 7 bases and J lost 6; bases outside the gene matches: 8. The CDR3 covers 15 residues. Germline assignment: CDR1 LNHDA and CDR2 SQIVND (reference sequence).

As for this clone: Other nucleotide sequences from this sample produce the same CDR3. The chain combines TRBV29-1 with TRBJ1-5; no reliable D call. V shed 4 bases and J shed 1 base, with 5 bases lying between them. This CDR3 comprises 12 residues. From germline, CDR1 is SQVTM and CDR2 ANQGSEA. CDR3 bases: TGCAGCGTTGGGGGAAGCAATCAGCCCCAGCATTTT. The encoded protein is CSVGGSNQPQHF. The full variable domain, completed using reference TRBV29-1 and TRBJ1-5, is SAVISQKPSRDICQRGTSLTIQCQVDSQVTMMFWYRQQPGQSLTLIATANQGSEATYESGFVIDKFPISRPNLTFSTLTVSNMSPEDSSIYLCSVGGSNQPQHFGDGTRLSIL.

The chain uses TRBV12-3 or TRBV12-4 and TRBJ1-2; D is unclear. The CDR3 is made up of 13 amino acids. The V and J ends lost 5 bases and 6 bases respectively, with 13 bases between them. The CDR3 here is CASSTQAQNGYTF. Written as DNA, the CDR3 is TGTGCCAGCAGTACCCAGGCCCAGAATGGCTACACCTTC.

The chain has TRBV7-9 and TRBJ2-7; D is tentatively TRBD1 or TRBD2 (5 bases each). Germline V CDR1 and CDR2: SEHNR, FQNEAQ (reference sequence). Trimming took 5 bases from V and 7 from J, leaving 18 bases between them. The CDR3 runs to 14 residues. CDR3 DNA sequence: TGTGCCAGCAGCCGTCCTCTGGGGACGGAGGAGCAGTACTTC. Protein product: CASSRPLGTEEQYF.

The chain links TRBV14 to TRBJ2-7; 8 positions agree with TRBD1. Germline V lookup: CDR1 SGHDN, CDR2 FVKESK. Trimming at V came to 6 bases and at J to 1 base, leaving 2 bases not matched to a gene. The CDR3 covers 13 residues. Here the CDR3 DNA reads TGTGCCAGCAGATGGACAGGGTCCTACGAGCAGTACTTC. Residues: CASRWTGSYEQYF.

This chain connects TRBV19 to TRBJ2-2; the D is unclear. The CDR3 contains 12 residues. Deletions cut 3 bases from V and 5 bases from J, with 4 bases between. CDR1 and CDR2 from the germline V gene are LNHDA and SQIVND (reference sequence). The DNA of the CDR3 is TGTGCCAGTAGTATTAGGACCGGGGAGCTGTTTTTT. Its protein is CASSIRTGELFF.

The CDR3 region has the DNA TGTGCCTGGAGTGTTGGAGGGGGGACTCAGCCCCAGCATTTT. It specifies CAWSVGGGTQPQHF. The chain carries TRBV30 and TRBJ1-5; a possible D gene is TRBD1 (6 bases). Germline V CDR1 and CDR2: GTSNPN, SVGIG (reference sequence). Trimming took 0 bases from V and 6 from J, leaving 12 bases between them. CDR3 length equals 14 residues.

This chain uses TRBV13 with TRBJ2-1; TRBD2 aligns across 7 bases. This CDR3 is built from 15 residues. Germline lookup yields CDR1 PRHDT and CDR2 FYEKMQ (reference sequence). V trimming: 5 bases; J trimming: 0 bases; junction bases outside the gene matches: 4. The CDR3 DNA sequence: TGTGCCAGCAGCCCTGGGAGGGCCTCCTACAATGAGCAGTTCTTC. Encoded protein: CASSPGRASYNEQFF.

The rearrangement links TRBV24-1 to TRBJ1-2; tentatively, D is TRBD1 (6 bases). Germline loops: CDR1 KGHDR, CDR2 SFDVKD. The CDR3 consists of 15 residues. The V gene lost 3 bases and the J gene lost 0 bases, with 10 bases spanning the gap. In nucleotides, the CDR3 is TGTGCCACCAGTGATCCAGGGGAAGCTAACTATGGCTACACCTTC. Translation: CATSDPGEANYGYTF.

The chain recombines TRBV28 with TRBJ1-1, with 7 bases aligning to TRBD1. The CDR3 runs to 14 residues. Trimming took 10 bases from V and 2 from J; bases not matched to a gene: 10. Germline V gene lookup returns CDR1 MDHEN and CDR2 SYDVKM. The chain's CDR3 is CATKYRGGNTEAFF. CDR3 bases: TGTGCCACCAAATACAGGGGAGGCAACACTGAAGCTTTCTTT.

This clone was seen once. The rearrangement links TRBV5-1 to TRBJ1-2; 7 bases fit TRBD1. The CDR3 consists of 13 residues. Germline-derived CDR1 and CDR2 are SGHRS and YFSETQ. The V segment lost 2 bases and the J segment 8 bases; nucleotides outside the gene matches: 6. The CDR3 is CASSFGTAYGYTF. CDR3 coding DNA: TGCGCCAGCAGCTTCGGGACAGCTTACGGCTACACCTTC.

DNA for the CDR3: TGTGCCAGCAGCGTAGGACTAGCGGGCATATACAATGAGCAGTTCTTC. Its protein product is CASSVGLAGIYNEQFF. The chain has TRBV7-9 and TRBJ2-1; 11 bases align to TRBD2. There are 16 residues in the CDR3. The germline gives CDR1 SEHNR, CDR2 FQNEAQ (reference sequence). V trimming: 5 bases; J trimming: 4 bases; junction bases outside the gene matches: 7.

This chain joins TRBV11-2 and TRBJ1-1, with D uncertain. This CDR3 has 14 residues. V lost 5 bases to trimming and J lost 0 bases, with 10 bases between them. CDR1 and CDR2 (germline): SGHAT, FQNNGV. The CDR3 sequence: CASSGRVMNTEAFF. The CDR3 DNA reads TGTGCCAGCAGCGGACGGGTGATGAACACTGAAGCTTTCTTT.

V is TRBV18 and J is TRBJ1-5; 7 positions match TRBD1. The CDR3 has 14 amino acids. Germline V gives CDR1 KGHSH, CDR2 LQKENI. Trimming cost V 2 bases and J 4 bases; bases outside gene matches: 2. The CDR3 sequence: CASSPGTVNQPQHF. CDR3 bases: TGTGCCAGCTCACCAGGGACAGTAAATCAGCCCCAGCATTTT.